This TCR beta chain is drawn from a study of blood T cell repertoires in COVID-19. Overall study: Nucleic acid was either cDNA or gDNA, and it came from T cells, B-cell-depleted T cells, or PBMCs.

The ends were cut back, 0 bases at V and 4 bases at J, with 7 bases in the middle. The CDR3 covers 13 residues. Germline CDR1 is MNHEY and CDR2 is SVGEGT. Patients of the Seattle cohort, enrolled during active infection, were followed longitudinally. Original processing notes: Reference gene primer amplification gave nucleated cell count estimates. Method: immunoSEQ multiplex PCR; TCRdb's copy keeps in-frame clones and lacks some. V and J calls and clone size are given by that table; D and trimming were obtained from the DNA. The sample lists under 15,000 clones; around 70% were seen once. This clone is medium-sized by share.

Sequencing was performed on peripheral blood. The rearrangement uses TRBV6-2 or TRBV6-3 and TRBJ2-7; tentatively, D is TRBD1 (5 bases). The clonotype originates from a man aged 55 to 70 with COVID-19, enrolled during active disease. CDR3 coding DNA: TGTGCCAGCAGTTACTCGACAGTGTACGAGCAGTACGTC. The encoded protein is CASSYSTVYEQYV.